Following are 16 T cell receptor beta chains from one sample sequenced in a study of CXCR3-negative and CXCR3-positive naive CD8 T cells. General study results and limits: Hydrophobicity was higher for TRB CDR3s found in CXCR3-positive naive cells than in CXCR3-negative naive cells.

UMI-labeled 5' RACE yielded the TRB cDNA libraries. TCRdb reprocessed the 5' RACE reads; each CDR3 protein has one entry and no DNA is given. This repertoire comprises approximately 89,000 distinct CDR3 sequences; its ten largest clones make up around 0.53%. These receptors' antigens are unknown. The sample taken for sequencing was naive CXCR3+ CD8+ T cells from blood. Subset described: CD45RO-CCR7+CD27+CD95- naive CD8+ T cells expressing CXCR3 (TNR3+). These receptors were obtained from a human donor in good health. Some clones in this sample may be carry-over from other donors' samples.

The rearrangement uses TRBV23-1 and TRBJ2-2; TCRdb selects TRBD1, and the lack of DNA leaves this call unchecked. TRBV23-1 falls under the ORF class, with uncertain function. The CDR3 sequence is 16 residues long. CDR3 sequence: CASLAEEGMNTGELFF.

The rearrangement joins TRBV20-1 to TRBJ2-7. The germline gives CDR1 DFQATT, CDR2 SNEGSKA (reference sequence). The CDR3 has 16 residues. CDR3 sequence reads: CSARDSFGQYSYEQYF.

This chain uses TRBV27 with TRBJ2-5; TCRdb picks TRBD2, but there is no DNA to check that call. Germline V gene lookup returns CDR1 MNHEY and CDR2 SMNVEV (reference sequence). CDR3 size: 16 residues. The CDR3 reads CASSTRAGGLEETQYF.

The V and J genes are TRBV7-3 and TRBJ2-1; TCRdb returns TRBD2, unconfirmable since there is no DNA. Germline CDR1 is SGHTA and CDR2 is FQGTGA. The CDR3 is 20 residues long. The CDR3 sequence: CASSSSSRREVEGEHNEQFF.

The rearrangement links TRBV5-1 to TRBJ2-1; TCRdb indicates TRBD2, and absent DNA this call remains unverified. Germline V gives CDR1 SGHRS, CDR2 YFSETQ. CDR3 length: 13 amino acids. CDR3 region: CASSLEEGPEQFF.

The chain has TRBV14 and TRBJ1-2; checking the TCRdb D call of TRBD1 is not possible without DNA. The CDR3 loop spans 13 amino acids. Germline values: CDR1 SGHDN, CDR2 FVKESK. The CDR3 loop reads CASSPDRAYGYTF.

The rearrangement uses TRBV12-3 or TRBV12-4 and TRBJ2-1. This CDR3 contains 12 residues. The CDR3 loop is CASRLAYNEQFF.

The CDR3 reads CASSLRPREFGQQYF. The chain couples TRBV7-6 to TRBJ2-3; TCRdb lists TRBD2, though no DNA is available to test this call. From germline, CDR1 is SGHVS and CDR2 FNYEAQ. CDR3 size: 15 residues.

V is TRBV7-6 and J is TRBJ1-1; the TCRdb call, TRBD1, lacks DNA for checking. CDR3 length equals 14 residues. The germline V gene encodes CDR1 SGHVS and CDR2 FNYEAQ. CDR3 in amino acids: CASSLGPQDTAALF. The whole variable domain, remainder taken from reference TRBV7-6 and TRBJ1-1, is GAGVSQSPRYKVTKRGQDVALRCDPISGHVSLYWYRQALGQGPEFLTYFNYEAQQDKSGLPNDRFSAERPEGSISTLTIQRTEQRDSAMYRCASSLGPQDTAALFGQGTRLTVV.

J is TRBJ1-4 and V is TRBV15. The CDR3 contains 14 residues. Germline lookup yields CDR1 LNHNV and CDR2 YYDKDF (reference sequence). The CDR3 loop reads CATTSTKLNEKLFF.

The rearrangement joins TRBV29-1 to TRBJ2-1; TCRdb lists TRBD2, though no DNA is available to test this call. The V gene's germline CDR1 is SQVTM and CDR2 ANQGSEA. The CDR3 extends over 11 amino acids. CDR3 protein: CSASTYNEQFF.

CDR3 in amino acids: CASSPPLGGNTEAFF. The chain is built from TRBV6-5 and TRBJ1-1; no DNA is available, so the TRBD1 call from TCRdb remains unchecked. This CDR3 region has 15 residues. Germline V CDR1 and CDR2: MNHEY, SVGAGI.

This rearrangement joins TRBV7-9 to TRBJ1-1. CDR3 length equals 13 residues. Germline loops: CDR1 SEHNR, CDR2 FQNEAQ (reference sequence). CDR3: CASSLEVVTEAFF.

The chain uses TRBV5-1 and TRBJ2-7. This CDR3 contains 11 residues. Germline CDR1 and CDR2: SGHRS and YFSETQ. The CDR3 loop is CASSLSDEQYF.

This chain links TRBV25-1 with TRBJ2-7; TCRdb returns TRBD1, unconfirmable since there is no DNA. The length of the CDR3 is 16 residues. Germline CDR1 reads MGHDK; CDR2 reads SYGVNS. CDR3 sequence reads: CASSESKGAPYYEQYF.

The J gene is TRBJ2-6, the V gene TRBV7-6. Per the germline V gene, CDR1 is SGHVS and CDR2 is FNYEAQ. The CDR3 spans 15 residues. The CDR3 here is CASSLAASGANVLTF.